The entry below gives a single TCR beta chain sequence along with its context. These data belong to a study of cytomegalovirus exposure and HLA in healthy donors. Assay: immunoSEQ multiplex PCR; the TCRdb copy retains only in-frame clones and omits some. Of a few hundred thousand clones listed, roughly 88% are singletons. Trimming removed 0 bases at V and 10 bases at J, with 16 bases between. The CDR3 has 14 residues. Germline CDR1 and CDR2: SGDLS and YYNGEE. The specimen sequenced was PBMCs. V is TRBV9 and J is TRBJ1-1, with D maybe TRBD1 (6 bases). This TCR derives from a woman aged 18-30 years in good health and CMV-seronegative. CDR3 DNA: TGTGCCAGCAGCGTAGCTCGAGAAACAGGGAGAGCTTTCTTT. This sequence encodes CASSVARETGRAFF.